A single sample is the source of the 25 T cell receptor beta chains below, sequenced in a study of radiation and T cells in renal cell carcinoma (dated by TCRdb to the early 2020s). Library creation used the immunoSEQ multiplex PCR assay. TCRdb mirrors the immuneACCESS table, restricted to in-frame sequences. Some clones are absent from its copies; in checked studies, under half trace to an unresolved V gene, and the reason for the others is unknown. In this sample the table shows under 150,000 clones, about 81% of which occur a single time. In total, the top ten clones hold 1.5% to 2% of the sample. The meaning of the sample's time point label: blood 2 weeks post-SBRT. In light of the paper, this sample's treatment or condition label describes: 15 Gy SBRT to primary tumor, nephrectomy 4 weeks later. Sample: blood, taken from a patient whose treatment included radiotherapy and nephrectomy. These receptors all come from an older woman with renal cell carcinoma.

The V call is TRBV2, the J call TRBJ1-1, with D perhaps matching TRBD1 (6 bases). Trimming removed 4 bases at V and 4 bases at J, with 13 bases between. Germline V CDR1 and CDR2: SNHLY, FYNNEI. This CDR3 comprises 14 residues. The CDR3 spells CASSVGGQSTEAFF. The CDR3 nucleotides are TGTGCCAGCAGTGTAGGTGGACAGAGCACTGAAGCTTTCTTT.

This clone was picked up a small number of times. The chain links TRBV30 to TRBJ1-5; a weak D match, TRBD1 (5 bases). V dropped 4 bases and J dropped 3 bases, with 10 bases sitting between them. From germline, CDR1 is GTSNPN and CDR2 SVGIG (reference sequence). CDR3 length equals 13 residues. In DNA form, the CDR3 reads TGTGCCTGGAAGGGACGCTCCAATCAGCCCCAGCATTTT. Residues: CAWKGRSNQPQHF.

This clone came up once. A read error may account for a junction end that differs from germline. V is TRBV5-8 and J is TRBJ1-2; D unresolved. Germline CDR1 reads SGHTS; CDR2 reads YDEGEE. The CDR3 contains 9 residues. For the CDR3, the DNA is TGTGCCAGCAGCCTTCTGGACGTCTTC. Protein sequence: CASSLLDVF.

V is TRBV6-5 and J is TRBJ1-2, with D unclear. Trimming removed 5 bases at V and 7 bases at J, with 17 bases between. From germline, CDR1 is MNHEY and CDR2 SVGAGI. The CDR3 covers 14 residues. The CDR3, as DNA: TGTGCCAGCAGTATCTCATCCGGGCGGGGTGGCTACACCTTC. This gives the protein CASSISSGRGGYTF.

This clone came up a few times. The J gene is TRBJ2-6, the V gene TRBV29-1; D is unresolved. Trimming shortened V by 4 bases and J by 0 bases, and 13 bases separated the two germline ends. The CDR3 spans 16 residues. In germline, CDR1 is SQVTM, CDR2 ANQGSEA. DNA for the CDR3: TGCAGCGTTGGAATGGGTTGGAGCTCTGGGGCCAACGTCCTGACTTTC. Amino acid sequence: CSVGMGWSSGANVLTF.

CDR3 amino acids: CASSPLAGKNIQYF. CDR3 DNA: TGTGCCAGCAGCCCCCTAGCGGGGAAAAACATTCAGTACTTC. The chain carries TRBV7-3 and TRBJ2-4, with TRBD2 identical over 9 bases. The CDR3 totals 14 residues. Losses at the gene ends were 5 bases for V and 4 bases for J; bases not matched to a gene: 3. Looked up from germline, CDR1 is SGHTA and CDR2 is FQGTGA.

CDR3: CASSLATANEQFF. CDR3 in DNA: TGCGCCAGCAGCTTGGCTACCGCGAATGAGCAGTTCTTC. This rearrangement joins TRBV5-1 to TRBJ2-1; no firm D call. Germline assignment: CDR1 SGHRS and CDR2 YFSETQ. V dropped 0 bases and J dropped 7 bases, with 8 bases sitting between them. This CDR3 comprises 13 residues.

This chain links TRBV6-5 with TRBJ1-1; TRBD1 matches at 11 bases. This CDR3 region has 14 residues. Germline assignment: CDR1 MNHEY and CDR2 SVGAGI. With V trimmed by 6 bases and J by 6 bases, 6 bases remained unmatched. The CDR3 sequence is CASRGTGGRAEAFF. Written as DNA, the CDR3 is TGTGCCAGCAGAGGGACAGGGGGGCGTGCTGAAGCTTTCTTT.

This chain connects TRBV7-2 to TRBJ2-3; D unresolved. CDR1 and CDR2 (germline): SGHTA, FQGNSA. The CDR3 spans 12 residues. V shed 2 bases and J shed 8 bases, with 8 bases lying between them. The CDR3 sequence: CASSLPVGTQYF. The CDR3 nucleotides are TGTGCCAGCAGCTTACCGGTGGGTACGCAGTATTTT.

This clone was found a few times. The DNA of the CDR3 is TGTGCCAGCAGCCGTTCGGGATCCAGTGAAGCTTTCTTT. Its protein product is CASSRSGSSEAFF. This rearrangement joins TRBV6-4 to TRBJ1-1; D is unclear. V was cut by 6 bases and J by 7 bases, with 15 bases left in between. Germline V gives CDR1 MRHNA, CDR2 SNTAGT. CDR3 length: 13 residues.

The DNA for the CDR3 is TGTGCCAGTAGTCTACTAGCGGGAAGGGATGAGCAGTTCTTC. Translated, it gives CASSLLAGRDEQFF. The genes are TRBV19 and TRBJ2-1, with 10 nucleotides matching TRBD2. CDR1 and CDR2 (germline): LNHDA, SQIVND (reference sequence). The length of the CDR3 is 14 residues. V gave up 5 bases and J gave up 8 bases; unmatched junction bases: 6.

Only one count was recorded for this clone. The chain has TRBV15 and TRBJ1-4, with TRBD1 matching over 8 bases. CDR1 and CDR2 (germline): LNHNV, YYDKDF (reference sequence). Germline trimming cut 0 bases from V and 6 bases from J; bases unmatched to any gene: 6. The CDR3 length is 16 residues. The DNA for the CDR3 is TGTGCCACCAGCAGAGATACAGGACAGGGTCATGAAAAACTGTTTTTT. It yields the protein CATSRDTGQGHEKLFF.

The rearrangement joins TRBV7-2 to TRBJ1-1; the match to TRBD1 covers 9 bases. The CDR3 spans 15 residues. The ends lost 5 bases at V and 1 base at J; junction bases unmatched: 5. CDR1 and CDR2 (germline): SGHTA, FQGNSA. The CDR3 loop is CASSPGTGRNTEAFF. The CDR3 nucleotides read TGTGCCAGCAGCCCAGGGACAGGGAGGAACACTGAAGCTTTCTTT. Variable domain in full (rest from reference TRBV7-2 and TRBJ1-1): GAGVSQSPSNKVTEKGKDVELRCDPISGHTALYWYRQSLGQGLEFLIYFQGNSAPDKSGLPSDRFSAERTGGSVSTLTIQRTQQEDSAVYLCASSPGTGRNTEAFFGQGTRLTVV.

The genes are TRBV5-6 and TRBJ2-7, with unresolved D. Trimming took 1 base from V and 3 from J, leaving 5 bases between them. CDR1 and CDR2 (germline): SGHDT, YYEEEE. This CDR3 spans 12 amino acids. The CDR3 loop is CASSLSGYEQYF. The CDR3 DNA reads TGTGCCAGCAGCTTGTCCGGCTACGAGCAGTACTTC. Combining the CDR3 with reference TRBV5-6 and TRBJ2-7 gives the whole variable domain DAGVTQSPTHLIKTRGQQVTLRCSPKSGHDTVSWYQQALGQGPQFIFQYYEEEERQRGNFPDRFSGHQFPNYSSELNVNALLLGDSALYLCASSLSGYEQYFGPGTRLTVT.

This chain connects TRBV29-1 to TRBJ2-3; TRBD1 matches 9 bases. The ends lost 1 base at V and 3 bases at J; junction bases unmatched: 5. This CDR3 comprises 15 residues. The germline V gene encodes CDR1 SQVTM and CDR2 ANQGSEA. The CDR3 nucleotides read TGCAGCGTTGAAGGGGGACAGGGAATTACAGATACGCAGTATTTT. This sequence encodes CSVEGGQGITDTQYF.

This clone appeared a few times. The chain is built from TRBV4-3 and TRBJ2-1; D is unclear. The CDR3 totals 15 residues. Germline-derived CDR1 and CDR2 are LGHNA and YSLEER. Trimming pared 1 base from V and 2 bases from J, leaving 9 bases between. CDR3 in amino acids: CASSQGASAYNEQFF. The CDR3 DNA follows: TGCGCCAGCAGCCAAGGGGCAAGCGCCTACAATGAGCAGTTCTTC.

The chain combines TRBV9 with TRBJ1-3; D call uncertain. From germline, CDR1 is SGDLS and CDR2 YYNGEE. The V end was cut by 5 bases, the J end by 2 bases, with 8 bases between. The CDR3 spans 13 residues. The CDR3 sequence: CASRKDPGNTIYF. In DNA form, the CDR3 reads TGTGCCAGCAGAAAGGATCCTGGAAACACCATATATTTT.

The chain combines TRBV11-2 with TRBJ2-7, with 11 bases matching TRBD2. The germline gives CDR1 SGHAT, CDR2 FQNNGV. Trimming at V came to 6 bases and at J to 1 base, leaving 5 bases not matched to a gene. The CDR3 consists of 15 residues. The CDR3 region has the DNA TGTGCCAGCAGTTCACTAGCGGGGGTATCCTACGAGCAGTACTTC. This gives the protein CASSSLAGVSYEQYF.

The chain carries TRBV19 and TRBJ2-7; TRBD1 agrees at 10 bases. The CDR3 is made up of 15 amino acids. Germline assignment: CDR1 LNHDA and CDR2 SQIVND (reference sequence). Trimming removed 7 bases from V and 1 base from J; junction bases left unmatched: 7. Here the CDR3 reads CASKGTGVFSYEQYF. The CDR3 nucleotides read TGTGCCAGTAAGGGGACAGGGGTGTTTTCCTACGAGCAGTACTTC.

This clone was found a few times. This rearrangement joins TRBV5-1 to TRBJ2-1; 7 bases fit TRBD1. Germline loops: CDR1 SGHRS, CDR2 YFSETQ. This CDR3 is built from 13 residues. Trimming cost V 0 bases and J 7 bases; bases outside gene matches: 1. CDR3 residues: CASSLGQGNEQFF. The DNA of the CDR3 is TGCGCCAGCAGCTTGGGACAGGGAAATGAGCAGTTCTTC.

The V and J genes are TRBV4-3 and TRBJ2-3; 9 nucleotides line up with TRBD2. V lost 0 bases to trimming and J lost 0 bases; unmatched junction nucleotides: 13. Germline loops: CDR1 LGHNA, CDR2 YSLEER. The CDR3 is made up of 20 amino acids. In DNA, the CDR3 is TGCGCCAGCAGCCAAGATCGGGCGGGAGGGCCAAAAGTCAGCACAGATACGCAGTATTTT. Its protein product is CASSQDRAGGPKVSTDTQYF.

This sequence joins TRBV19 and TRBJ2-5, with TRBD2 identical over 13 bases. The CDR3 is made up of 19 amino acids. V trimming: 6 bases; J trimming: 0 bases; junction bases outside the gene matches: 13. Germline V lookup: CDR1 LNHDA, CDR2 SQIVND (reference sequence). CDR3 sequence reads: CASRRSGTSGIYNQETQYF. The CDR3 DNA sequence: TGTGCCAGTAGAAGATCCGGGACTAGCGGGATATACAACCAAGAGACCCAGTACTTC. Supplemented by reference TRBV19 and TRBJ2-5, the full variable domain reads DGGITQSPKYLFRKEGQNVTLSCEQNLNHDAMYWYRQDPGQGLRLIYYSQIVNDFQKGDIAEGYSVSREKKESFPLTVTSAQKNPTAFYLCASRRSGTSGIYNQETQYFGPGTRLLVL.

The chain couples TRBV9 to TRBJ2-1, with D maybe TRBD2 (6 bases). Germline V CDR1 and CDR2: SGDLS, YYNGEE. V lost 3 bases and J lost 7, with 26 bases in between. The length of the CDR3 is 18 residues. As DNA, the CDR3 is TGTGCCAGCAGCGCCCCTTCCATCCGGGACTCCAGGTGGAATGAGCAGTTCTTC. This sequence encodes CASSAPSIRDSRWNEQFF.

The chain uses TRBV5-4 and TRBJ1-2; D is possibly TRBD1 (5 bases). Germline V gene lookup returns CDR1 SGHNT and CDR2 YYREEE (reference sequence). With 4 bases removed from V and 2 bases from J, the gap between germline ends came to 15 bases. The CDR3 runs 15 residues. CDR3 nucleotides: TGTGCCAGCAGCGACAGCCAGCTACCAAACTATGGCTACACCTTC. Translated: CASSDSQLPNYGYTF. Full variable domain (remainder filled in from reference TRBV5-4 and TRBJ1-2): ETGVTQSPTHLIKTRGQQVTLRCSSQSGHNTVSWYQQALGQGPQFIFQYYREEENGRGNFPPRFSGLQFPNYSSELNVNALELDDSALYLCASSDSQLPNYGYTFGSGTRLTVV.

The chain employs TRBV5-4 and TRBJ2-7, with D uncertain. V was clipped by 3 bases and J by 3 bases, with 4 bases between them. This CDR3 comprises 11 residues. Germline V gene lookup returns CDR1 SGHNT and CDR2 YYREEE (reference sequence). The CDR3 spells CASSWGYEQYF. DNA of the CDR3: TGTGCCAGCAGCTGGGGCTACGAGCAGTACTTC.